Below, 28 T cell receptor beta chains from the same sample are listed, as sequenced in a study of CD8 T cells in ankylosing spondylitis (dated by TCRdb to about 2017). Library method: 5' RACE. Instrument on record: Illumina HiSeq 2500. Through fastp at Q25 and MiXCR, TCRdb rebuilt clones from the public reads, retaining in-frame beta chains. Every CDR3 protein is listed once, alongside the most common genes and DNA of its rows. Recorded for this sample are about 140,000 distinct CDR3 sequences; 7% to 10% of them occurred a single time. 7.3% of the sample belongs to the ten largest clones. Material: synovial fluid, either unsorted or a sorted T cell fraction (not recorded which). The receptors were gathered from a male donor with ankylosing spondylitis.

This clonotype was detected ten times or more. V usage is TRBV20-1 and J usage is TRBJ2-7, with 11 bases that match TRBD1. The CDR3 length is 14 residues. Germline CDR1 is DFQATT and CDR2 is SNEGSKA (reference sequence). The trim removed 6 bases at V and 3 bases at J, leaving 7 bases unmatched. CDR3 region: CSALPGTGGYEQYF. The CDR3 coding sequence is TGCAGTGCCTTGCCCGGGACAGGGGGCTACGAGCAGTACTTC.

This clonotype was detected a few times. One end of the junction is discordant with germline, which a read error may explain. The genes are TRBV7-7 and TRBJ2-2, with a possible D match to TRBD2 (6 bases). The CDR3 is made up of 13 amino acids. In germline, CDR1 is SSHAT, CDR2 FNYEAQ (reference sequence). CDR3 residues: CASSLDDTGGLFF. Here the CDR3 DNA reads TGTGCTAGCAGCTTAGATGATACCGGGGGGCTGTTTTTT.

This clonotype occurred many times. The chain employs TRBV7-2 and TRBJ2-7, with D maybe TRBD2 (7 bases). The CDR3 runs to 13 residues. Germline V gene lookup returns CDR1 SGHTA and CDR2 FQGNSA. Trimming pared 5 bases from V and 5 bases from J, leaving 13 bases between. The CDR3 loop is CASSRWGGHEQYF. The CDR3 nucleotides read TGTGCCAGCAGCCGATGGGGGGGCCACGAGCAGTACTTC.

This clonotype occurred many times. This chain connects TRBV5-1 to TRBJ1-5; no firm D call. V dropped 4 bases and J dropped 7 bases, with 15 bases sitting between them. This CDR3 is 14 amino acids long. Germline V gene lookup returns CDR1 SGHRS and CDR2 YFSETQ. The DNA for the CDR3 is TGCGCCAGCAGCGAGATTGGGAGAGGACAGCCCCAGCATTTT. It encodes CASSEIGRGQPQHF.

This clonotype was seen only a few times. V is TRBV29-1 and J is TRBJ2-7; D is perhaps TRBD1 (5 bases). Germline values: CDR1 SQVTM, CDR2 ANQGSEA. Trimming pared 7 bases from V and 3 bases from J, leaving 13 bases between. The CDR3 totals 12 residues. Written as DNA, the CDR3 is TGCAGCGCCCTAGGTCAGGGCTACGAGCAGTACTTC. It encodes CSALGQGYEQYF.

This clonotype turned up a few times. V is TRBV9 and J is TRBJ1-4; D is undetermined. The CDR3 runs to 12 residues. With 0 bases removed from V and 10 bases from J, the gap between germline ends came to 7 bases. Germline V lookup: CDR1 SGDLS, CDR2 YYNGEE. CDR3 loop: CASSVARGKLFF. In DNA, the CDR3 is TGTGCCAGCAGCGTAGCTCGAGGAAAACTGTTTTTT.

This clonotype showed up many times. The chain couples TRBV6-2 or TRBV6-3 to TRBJ2-7, with 11 bases lining up with TRBD1. The J segment lost 3 bases and the V segment lost 2 bases, leaving 0 bases of the junction unmatched. CDR3 size: 14 residues. Germline values: CDR1 MNHEY, CDR2 SVGEGT. The CDR3 DNA reads as TGTGCCAGCAGTTACGGGACAGGGGGCTACGAGCAGTACTTC. Translating gives CASSYGTGGYEQYF.

In this sample, this clonotype turned up a few times. The chain joins TRBV7-9 to TRBJ2-5; possible D gene TRBD1, 5 bases. V was clipped by 1 base and J by 4 bases, with 13 bases between them. The germline V gene encodes CDR1 SEHNR and CDR2 FQNEAQ (reference sequence). The CDR3 totals 15 residues. The CDR3 loop reads CASSLGVGARETQYF. The CDR3 DNA sequence: TGTGCCAGCAGCTTAGGAGTAGGGGCGCGAGAGACCCAGTACTTC. The whole variable domain, remainder taken from reference TRBV7-9 and TRBJ2-5, is DTGVSQNPRHKITKRGQNVTFRCDPISEHNRLYWYRQTLGQGPEFLTYFQNEAQLEKSRLLSDRFSAERPKGSFSTLEIQRTEQGDSAMYLCASSLGVGARETQYFGPGTRLLVL.

About this clonotype itself: At one of its ends the junction is not consistent with the germline gene, which may arise from a read error. In DNA, the CDR3 is TGTGCCAGCAGTCGACACCTTCCAAATGAGCAGTCCTTC. This encodes CASSRHLPNEQSF. The chain joins TRBV6-1 to TRBJ2-1; D is uncertain. CDR3 size: 13 residues. Germline lookup yields CDR1 MNHNS and CDR2 SASEGT.

This clonotype was seen only a few times. This chain uses TRBV11-3 with TRBJ2-1, with TRBD2 identical over 10 bases. The J segment lost 8 bases and the V segment lost 1 base, leaving 5 bases of the junction unmatched. There are 15 residues in the CDR3. Germline loops: CDR1 SGHNT, CDR2 YENEEA. The CDR3 DNA follows: TGTGCCAGCAGCTTAGGTAGCGGGGGGCTGGATGAGCAGTTCTTC. This gives the protein CASSLGSGGLDEQFF.

CDR3 in DNA: TGTGCCAGTAGTATTGTAGGTTCCCGGGACAGGCGTAACTATGGCTACACCTTC. Translated, it gives CASSIVGSRDRRNYGYTF. This chain connects TRBV19 to TRBJ1-2, with 8 bases aligning to TRBD1. The CDR3 is 18 residues long. Germline V gene data show CDR1 as LNHDA and CDR2 as SQIVND (reference sequence). V gave up 3 bases and J gave up 1 base; unmatched junction bases: 13.

The chain uses TRBV5-5 and TRBJ1-5; a weak D match, TRBD1 (6 bases). The V and J ends lost 4 bases and 6 bases respectively, with 17 bases between them. This CDR3 is built from 15 residues. CDR1 SGHKS and CDR2 YYEKEE come from the germline V gene (reference sequence). The CDR3 protein is CASSVGTRGTQPQHF. In DNA form, the CDR3 reads TGTGCCAGCAGCGTCGGGACAAGAGGGACTCAGCCCCAGCATTTT.

The chain uses TRBV27 and TRBJ2-3; tentative D call: TRBD1 (5 bases). The germline V gene has CDR1 MNHEY and CDR2 SMNVEV (reference sequence). Trimming left V 6 bases short and J 0 bases short, with 13 bases between. The CDR3 totals 15 residues. The DNA for the CDR3 is TGTGCCAGCAGCAGGGCACGGATTAGCACAGATACGCAGTATTTT. Protein product: CASSRARISTDTQYF.

This clonotype occurred many times. V usage is TRBV5-1 and J usage is TRBJ2-7; 7 bases fit TRBD1. J was trimmed by 3 bases and V by 6 bases; bases with no gene match: 6. CDR3 length equals 13 residues. The germline V gene encodes CDR1 SGHRS and CDR2 YFSETQ. The CDR3 reads CASTRDRHYEQYF. In DNA, the CDR3 is TGCGCCAGCACCCGGGACAGACACTACGAGCAGTACTTC.

This clonotype occurred many times. The chain uses TRBV28 and TRBJ1-6; the D is unclear. Germline V gives CDR1 MDHEN, CDR2 SYDVKM. V lost 6 bases to trimming and J lost 0 bases, with 9 bases between them. There are 15 residues in the CDR3. CDR3 residues: CASSRGFSYNSPLHF. CDR3 nucleotide sequence: TGTGCCAGCAGCCGCGGATTCTCCTATAATTCACCCCTCCACTTT.

This clonotype was observed at least ten times. V usage is TRBV29-1 and J usage is TRBJ2-3, with TRBD2 matching 7 bases. Germline V CDR1 and CDR2: SQVTM, ANQGSEA. The CDR3 is 14 residues long. Trimming cost V 4 bases and J 0 bases; bases outside gene matches: 4. The CDR3 DNA follows: TGCAGCGTTGCCCTCGGGGGGAGCACAGATACGCAGTATTTT. Translated, it gives CSVALGGSTDTQYF.

J is TRBJ2-4 and V is TRBV28; TRBD1 aligns across 8 bases. After removal of 5 bases from V and 7 bases from J, the junction contained 10 bases not matched to a gene. This CDR3 has 15 residues. The germline V gene has CDR1 MDHEN and CDR2 SYDVKM. The CDR3 DNA sequence: TGTGCCAGCAGTCCCTCAGGGGGCTTGTCGAACATTCAGTACTTC. It codes for CASSPSGGLSNIQYF.

The V call is TRBV7-9, the J call TRBJ2-7; D is perhaps TRBD1 (5 bases). The germline CDR1 and CDR2 sequences are SEHNR and FQNEAQ (reference sequence). V lost 5 bases and J lost 5, with 22 bases in between. This CDR3 has 16 amino acids. The CDR3 coding sequence is TGTGCCAGCAGCCTTGGGCTTACAGGAACGATAAACGAGCAGTACTTC. It specifies CASSLGLTGTINEQYF.

This clonotype was picked up many times. The chain couples TRBV20-1 to TRBJ2-3; D possibly corresponds to TRBD2 (6 bases). V was pared by 3 bases and J by 3 bases, with 7 bases between. Looked up from germline, CDR1 is DFQATT and CDR2 is SNEGSKA (reference sequence). This CDR3 is built from 12 residues. DNA for the CDR3: TGCAGTGCTAGGCGGGGAACAGATACGCAGTATTTT. It specifies CSARRGTDTQYF.

As for this clonotype: An end of the junction does not agree with germline; a read error may underlie this. The rearrangement uses TRBV6-2 or TRBV6-3 and TRBJ2-1; D is unclear. The CDR3 runs 13 residues. Germline values: CDR1 MNHEY, CDR2 SVGEGT. For the CDR3, the DNA is TGTGCCAGCAGCCTAACGGTGGTGCGAGCGATCGAATTC. Protein product: CASSLTVVRAIEF.

Many counts were recorded for this clonotype. The V and J genes are TRBV6-2 or TRBV6-3 and TRBJ1-2; D is ambiguous. Trimming left V 5 bases short and J 0 bases short, with 16 bases between. Germline V gene data show CDR1 as MNHEY and CDR2 as SVGEGT. The CDR3 consists of 16 residues. In DNA, the CDR3 is TGTGCCAGCAGTCGATTTGGGCAGTTCTCTAACTATGGCTACACCTTC. Its protein is CASSRFGQFSNYGYTF.

The chain is built from TRBV4-3 and TRBJ2-2; 13 bases agree with TRBD2. The J segment lost 1 base and the V segment lost 1 base, leaving 6 bases of the junction unmatched. Looked up from germline, CDR1 is LGHNA and CDR2 is YSLEER. The CDR3 is made up of 19 amino acids. CDR3 protein: CASSQVLAGGIENTGELFF. CDR3 in DNA: TGCGCCAGCAGCCAAGTACTAGCGGGAGGGATCGAGAACACCGGGGAGCTGTTTTTT.

This clonotype turned up a few times. The chain combines TRBV4-3 with TRBJ1-4; 7 bases map to TRBD1. Germline V gene sequence: CDR1 LGHNA, CDR2 YSLEER. Trimming cost V 0 bases and J 8 bases; bases outside gene matches: 15. The CDR3 loop spans 18 amino acids. The CDR3 nucleotides read TGCGCCAGCAGCCAAGATCAGGGGGTCGGGGGACGTATCGAAAAACTGTTTTTT. Translated: CASSQDQGVGGRIEKLFF.

The chain is built from TRBV30 and TRBJ1-2, with 8 bases that match TRBD1. The CDR3 spans 15 residues. Germline CDR1 is GTSNPN and CDR2 is SVGIG (reference sequence). The V and J ends lost 0 bases and 4 bases, in that order; junction bases with no gene match: 7. Here the CDR3 reads CAWSVRTGKFYGYTF. As DNA, the CDR3 is TGTGCCTGGAGTGTAAGGACAGGGAAGTTCTATGGCTACACCTTC.

This clonotype showed up many times. V usage is TRBV28 and J usage is TRBJ1-3; TRBD1 might be the D (6 bases). This CDR3 is 15 amino acids long. V lost 5 bases to trimming and J lost 4 bases, with 15 bases between them. Germline values: CDR1 MDHEN, CDR2 SYDVKM. The DNA for the CDR3 is TGTGCCAGCAGTGCCCCGGGGGCAGTGGGAAACACCATATATTTT. It codes for CASSAPGAVGNTIYF.

This clonotype was found many times. This chain joins TRBV5-1 and TRBJ2-5, with 7 nucleotides matching TRBD1. Germline lookup yields CDR1 SGHRS and CDR2 YFSETQ. The CDR3 is 12 amino acids. V was pared by 7 bases and J by 2 bases, with 2 bases of the junction left unmatched. CDR3 residues: CASRDSQETQYF. The CDR3 DNA sequence: TGCGCCAGCCGGGACAGTCAAGAGACCCAGTACTTC.

This clonotype was picked up a small number of times. The chain links TRBV7-9 to TRBJ2-7, with D possibly matching TRBD2 (5 bases). CDR1 and CDR2 (germline): SEHNR, FQNEAQ (reference sequence). V dropped 2 bases and J dropped 6 bases, with 11 bases sitting between them. The CDR3 has 13 amino acids. The CDR3 bases are TGTGCCAGCAGCTTATCGCAGGCGGGCGAGCAGTACTTC. Translating it yields CASSLSQAGEQYF.

This clonotype was recorded a few times. The chain uses TRBV6-2 or TRBV6-3 and TRBJ1-4; 7 nucleotides agree with TRBD1. Germline CDR1 and CDR2: MNHEY and SVGEGT. Unmatched junction bases numbered 8, after V lost 2 bases and J lost 8 bases. This CDR3 contains 15 residues. The CDR3 bases are TGTGCCAGCAGTTACAAGGAGGGGGCTGGCGAAAAACTGTTTTTT. It yields the protein CASSYKEGAGEKLFF.